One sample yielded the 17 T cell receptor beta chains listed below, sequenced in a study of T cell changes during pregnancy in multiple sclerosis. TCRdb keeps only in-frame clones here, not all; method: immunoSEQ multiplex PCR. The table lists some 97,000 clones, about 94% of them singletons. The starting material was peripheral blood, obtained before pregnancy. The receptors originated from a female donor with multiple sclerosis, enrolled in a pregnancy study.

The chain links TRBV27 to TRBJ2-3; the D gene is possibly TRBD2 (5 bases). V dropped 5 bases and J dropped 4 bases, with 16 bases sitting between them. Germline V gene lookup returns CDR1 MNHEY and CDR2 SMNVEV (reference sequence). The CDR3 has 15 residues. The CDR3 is CASSPGSPAADTQYF. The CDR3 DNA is TGTGCCAGCAGTCCTGGGAGTCCGGCGGCAGATACGCAGTATTTT.

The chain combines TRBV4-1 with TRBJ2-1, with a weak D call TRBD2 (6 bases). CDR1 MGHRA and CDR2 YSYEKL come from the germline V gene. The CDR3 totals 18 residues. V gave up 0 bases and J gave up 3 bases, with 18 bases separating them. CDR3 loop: CASSQDKGRGGVYNEQFF. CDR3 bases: TGCGCCAGCAGCCAAGACAAGGGGCGGGGCGGGGTCTACAATGAGCAGTTCTTC.

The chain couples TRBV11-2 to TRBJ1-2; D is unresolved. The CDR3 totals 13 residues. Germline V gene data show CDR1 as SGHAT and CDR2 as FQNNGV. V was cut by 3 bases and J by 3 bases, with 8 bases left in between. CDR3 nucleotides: TGTGCCAGCAGCTTGGGTGACTACTATGGCTACACCTTC. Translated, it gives CASSLGDYYGYTF.

CDR3 region: CASSLGGGQNNYGYTF. The CDR3 coding sequence is TGTGCCAGCAGCTTGGGTGGGGGACAGAATAACTATGGCTACACCTTC. The chain recombines TRBV5-4 with TRBJ1-2; TRBD1 aligns across 7 bases. Germline lookup yields CDR1 SGHNT and CDR2 YYREEE (reference sequence). CDR3 length: 16 amino acids. Unmatched junction bases numbered 6, after V lost 0 bases and J lost 1 base.

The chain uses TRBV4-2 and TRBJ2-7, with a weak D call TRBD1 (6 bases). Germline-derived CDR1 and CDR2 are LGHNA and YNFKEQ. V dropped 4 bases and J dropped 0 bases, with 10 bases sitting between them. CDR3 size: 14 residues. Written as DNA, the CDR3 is TGTGCCAGCAGCCCCTCAGGGGCCTCCTACGAGCAGTACTTC. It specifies CASSPSGASYEQYF.

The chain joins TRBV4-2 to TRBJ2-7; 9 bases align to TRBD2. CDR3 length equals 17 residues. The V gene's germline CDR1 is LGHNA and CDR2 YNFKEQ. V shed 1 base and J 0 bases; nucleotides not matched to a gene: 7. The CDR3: CASSQGLTSGYSYEQYF. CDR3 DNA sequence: TGTGCCAGCAGCCAAGGTCTCACTAGCGGGTACTCCTACGAGCAGTACTTC.

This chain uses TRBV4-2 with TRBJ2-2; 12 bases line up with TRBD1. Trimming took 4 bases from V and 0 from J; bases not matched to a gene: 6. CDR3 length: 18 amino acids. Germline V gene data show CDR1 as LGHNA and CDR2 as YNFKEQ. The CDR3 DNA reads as TGTGCCAGCAGCCCGCGCGGGACAGGGGGCGCGAACACCGGGGAGCTGTTTTTT. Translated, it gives CASSPRGTGGANTGELFF.

Here the CDR3 DNA reads TGTGCCAGCAGCTCCGAAGGGGGGAACACTGAAGCTTTCTTT. It codes for CASSSEGGNTEAFF. The chain links TRBV5-4 to TRBJ1-1; D might be TRBD1 (6 bases). The V and J ends lost 3 bases and 1 base respectively, with 10 bases between them. The CDR3 contains 14 residues. From germline, CDR1 is SGHNT and CDR2 YYREEE (reference sequence).

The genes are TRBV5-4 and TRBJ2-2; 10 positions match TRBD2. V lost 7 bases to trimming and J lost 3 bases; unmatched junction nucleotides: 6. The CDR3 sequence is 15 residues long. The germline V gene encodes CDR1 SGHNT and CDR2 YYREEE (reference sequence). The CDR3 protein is CASGLAGVDTGELFF. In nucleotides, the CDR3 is TGTGCCAGCGGTCTAGCGGGAGTTGACACCGGGGAGCTGTTTTTT.

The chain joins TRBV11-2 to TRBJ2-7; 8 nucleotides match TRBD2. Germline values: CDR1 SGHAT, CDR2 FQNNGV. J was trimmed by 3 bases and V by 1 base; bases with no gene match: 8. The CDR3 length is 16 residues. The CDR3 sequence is CASSLVSLAGRYEQYF. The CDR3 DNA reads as TGTGCCAGCAGCTTAGTTTCGCTAGCGGGTCGCTACGAGCAGTACTTC.

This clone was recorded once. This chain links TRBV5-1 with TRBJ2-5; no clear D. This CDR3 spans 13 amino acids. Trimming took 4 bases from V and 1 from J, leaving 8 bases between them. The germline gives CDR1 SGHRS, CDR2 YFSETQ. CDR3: CASSEQSQETQYF. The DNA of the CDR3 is TGCGCCAGCAGCGAACAGAGCCAAGAGACCCAGTACTTC.

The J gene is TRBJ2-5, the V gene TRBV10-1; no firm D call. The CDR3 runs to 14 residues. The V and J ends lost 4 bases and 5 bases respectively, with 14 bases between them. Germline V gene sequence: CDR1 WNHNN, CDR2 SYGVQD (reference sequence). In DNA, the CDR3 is TGCGCCAGCAGTGGGGCCGTCACTCGGGAGACCCAGTACTTC. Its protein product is CASSGAVTRETQYF.

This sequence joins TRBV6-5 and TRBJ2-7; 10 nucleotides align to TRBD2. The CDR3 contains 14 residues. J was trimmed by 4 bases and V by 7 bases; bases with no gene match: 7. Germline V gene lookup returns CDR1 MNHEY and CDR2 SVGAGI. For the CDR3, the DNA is TGTGCCAGCACCGAACTAGCGGGAAGGTACGAGCAGTACTTC. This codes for CASTELAGRYEQYF.

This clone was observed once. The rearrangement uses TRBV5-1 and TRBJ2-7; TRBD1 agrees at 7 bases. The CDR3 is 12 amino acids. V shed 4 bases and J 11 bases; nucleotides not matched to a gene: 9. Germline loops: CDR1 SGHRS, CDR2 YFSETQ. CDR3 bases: TGCGCCAGCAGCCCTCCGGACAGGTTAGAGTACTTC. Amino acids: CASSPPDRLEYF.

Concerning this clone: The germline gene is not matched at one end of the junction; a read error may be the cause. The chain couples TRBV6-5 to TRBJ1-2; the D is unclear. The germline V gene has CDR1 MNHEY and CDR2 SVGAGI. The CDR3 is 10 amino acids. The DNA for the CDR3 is TGTGCCAGCAGTTATACTTTTTTAGTGTTC. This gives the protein CASSYTFLVF.

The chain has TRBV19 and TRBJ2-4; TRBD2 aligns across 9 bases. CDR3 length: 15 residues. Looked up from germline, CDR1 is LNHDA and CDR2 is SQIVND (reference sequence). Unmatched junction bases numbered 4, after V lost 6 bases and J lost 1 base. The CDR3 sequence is CASRTSGSAKNIQYF. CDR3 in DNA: TGTGCCAGTAGGACTAGCGGATCTGCCAAAAACATTCAGTACTTC. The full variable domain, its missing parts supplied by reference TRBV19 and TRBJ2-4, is DGGITQSPKYLFRKEGQNVTLSCEQNLNHDAMYWYRQDPGQGLRLIYYSQIVNDFQKGDIAEGYSVSREKKESFPLTVTSAQKNPTAFYLCASRTSGSAKNIQYFGAGTRLSVL.

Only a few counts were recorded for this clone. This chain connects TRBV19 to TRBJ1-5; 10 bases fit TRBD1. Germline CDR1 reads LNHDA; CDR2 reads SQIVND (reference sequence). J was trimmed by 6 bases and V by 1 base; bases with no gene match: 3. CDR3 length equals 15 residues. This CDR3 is CASSIGQGAGQPQHF. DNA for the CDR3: TGTGCCAGTAGTATAGGACAGGGGGCAGGTCAGCCCCAGCATTTT. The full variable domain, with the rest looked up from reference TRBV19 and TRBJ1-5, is DGGITQSPKYLFRKEGQNVTLSCEQNLNHDAMYWYRQDPGQGLRLIYYSQIVNDFQKGDIAEGYSVSREKKESFPLTVTSAQKNPTAFYLCASSIGQGAGQPQHFGDGTRLSIL.